Here is one T cell receptor (beta chain) with its context. The target of this receptor is not known. No per-base quality is available; no much larger clone lies one base away. In the paper's terms, the treatment or condition label means: in vitro stimulation with specific CMV peptide epitopes to enrich CMV-specific T cells. These data are taken from a study of T cell repertoires in cytomegalovirus infection (dated by TCRdb to the late 2010s). Regarding the complete study: Recently identified HLA-C-restricted CMV epitopes, whose presentation resists viral immunomodulation, were targeted by peptide stimulations together with well-studied HLA-B-restricted epitopes. Donor HLA type was relevant to the analysis, as public TCR beta signatures indicated carriage of CMV infection together with the matching HLA type. Study-wide findings and limitations: The ex vivo response was dominated by HLA-C-restricted CMV-specific TCR beta clonotypes, which also provided the single most frequent clonotype in two of eight donors. Carriers of CMV infection plus the relevant HLA type were discriminated by the cumulative frequency of public TCR beta family members in the study cohort and in an independent roughly 350-donor cohort.

The listed sequencing device is Illumina HiSeq 1500. TCRdb itself trimmed the public reads at Q25 with fastp, ran MiXCR and retained productive beta chains. One record per CDR3 amino acid sequence lists the most common genes and DNA. For this sample the table gives fewer than 900,000 distinct CDR3 sequences, of which roughly 28% were detected only once. About 12% of the sample is taken by the ten largest. The CDR3 spans 17 residues, from the cysteine through the phenylalanine. The DNA shown is the 51-base CDR3, in frame from base 1. Trimming costs V 6 bases and J 0 bases, and their ends lie 18 bases apart. Reading the germline V gene gives CDR1 MNHNS and CDR2 SASEGT.

The receptor was isolated from a human donor in good health (CMV status not recorded). Some clones in this sample may be carry-over from other donors' samples. This chain joins TRBV6-1 to TRBJ2-4; there is no confident call for the D gene. Sequenced material: cultured CD8+ T cells from PBMCs, taken from culture after CMV antigen stimulation. The CDR3 region has the sequence CASRAQILGPAKNIQYF. The base sequence is TGTGCCAGCAGAGCCCAAATTTTAGGCCCAGCCAAAAACATTCAGTACTTC.